These T cell receptor beta chains were read from a single sample in a study of blood T cells in healthy people across ages. TCRdb redid the calling of the 5' RACE reads with MiXCR, one entry per CDR3 protein. The sample consists of 1.5 million to 2 million distinct CDR3 sequences, about 39% of them appearing once. Sequenced input: blood. The origin of the receptors is a human donor in good health. Each CDR3 is given with its conserved first and last residue. D genes are given only for firm matches. Size is omitted from some rows. Given values are once, few, many or a class for expanded clones.

abundance	v_gene	j_gene	d_gene	CDR3aa	CDR3nt
.	TRBV6-5	TRBJ2-6	.	CASSRRNSGANALTF	TGTGCCAGCAGTCGACGGAACTCTGGGGCCAACGCCCTGACTTTC
few	TRBV5-1	TRBJ2-4	.	CASSLGGAAGPRRSAKNIQYF	TGCGCCAGCAGCTTGGGAGGTGCGGCAGGGCCCCGAAGATCGGCCAAAAACATTCAGTACTTC
few	TRBV9	TRBJ2-5	.	CASSAGVGETQYF	TGTGCCAGCAGCGCCGGGGTGGGAGAGACCCAGTACTTC
.	TRBV28	TRBJ1-4	.	CASSPSFSRYNEKLFF	TGTGCCAGCAGTCCAAGTTTCTCGCGATACAATGAAAAACTGTTTTTT
.	TRBV18	TRBJ2-7	.	CASSPGIPQGFTLYEQYF	TGTGCCAGCTCACCGGGGATTCCGCAGGGTTTCACTCTCTACGAGCAGTACTTC
.	TRBV29-1	TRBJ2-5	.	CSVDAGRIEGTQYF	TGCAGCGTTGACGCGGGGCGAATAGAGGGGACCCAGTACTTC
.	TRBV20-1	TRBJ2-7	.	CSARSLGRYYEQYF	TGCAGTGCTAGGAGTCTTGGGCGGTATTACGAGCAGTACTTC
.	TRBV7-9	TRBJ2-5	TRBD2	CASSPPGLPSGQYF	TGTGCCAGCAGCCCACCGGGACTACCATCGGGGCAGTACTTC
once	TRBV5-1	TRBJ2-2	TRBD2	CASSPRTSSTGELFF	TGCGCCAGCAGCCCCCGGACTAGCAGCACCGGGGAGCTGTTTTTT
many	TRBV7-3	TRBJ2-4	.	CASSLTLASEEQYF	TGTGCCAGCAGCTTAACCCTAGCCTCGGAGGAGCAGTACTTC
.	TRBV12-3/TRBV12-4	TRBJ2-1	.	CASSLVPAGNEQFF	TGTGCCAGCAGTTTGGTCCCCGCCGGCAATGAGCAGTTCTTC
.	TRBV20-1	TRBJ2-1	.	CSAPLTGPRIIDEQFF	TGCAGTGCCCCACTAACCGGGCCGAGGATAATTGATGAGCAGTTCTTC
few	TRBV7-6	TRBJ2-7	TRBD2	CASSPRRRGGRRNEQYF	TGTGCCAGCAGCCCCAGGAGGCGGGGGGGCCGCAGGAACGAGCAGTACTTC
.	TRBV7-9	TRBJ2-1	.	CASSLEFLEQFF	TGTGCCAGCAGCTTAGAGTTCTTGGAGCAGTTCTTC
few	TRBV7-6	TRBJ2-1	.	CASSLGGVPSSYNEQFF	TGTGCCAGCAGCTTAGGCGGCGTTCCTAGCTCCTACAATGAGCAGTTCTTC
many	TRBV20-1	TRBJ2-7	TRBD1	CSARAEGTGDREQYF	TGCAGTGCTAGAGCGGAGGGGACAGGGGATCGCGAGCAGTACTTC
.	TRBV5-8	TRBJ2-7	TRBD2	CASSLGPGGSYEQYF	TGTGCCAGCAGCTTGGGCCCGGGGGGCTCCTACGAGCAGTACTTC
.	TRBV7-9	TRBJ2-5	.	CASSFLEPKETQYF	TGTGCCAGCAGCTTTTTGGAACCGAAAGAGACCCAGTACTTC
.	TRBV3-1	TRBJ2-1	TRBD2	CASARASGGSNEQFF	TGTGCCAGCGCTCGGGCTAGCGGGGGGTCTAATGAGCAGTTCTTC
.	TRBV6-2/TRBV6-3	TRBJ1-2	.	CASADGTESYGYTF	TGTGCCAGCGCCGATGGGACGGAGTCGTATGGCTACACCTTC
few	TRBV12-3/TRBV12-4	TRBJ2-5	.	CASSPGWQGGTQYF	TGTGCCAGCAGCCCTGGTTGGCAAGGCGGGACCCAGTACTTC
.	TRBV25-1	TRBJ2-3	TRBD2	CASSVGTSGGAISTDTQYF	TGTGCCAGCAGTGTAGGGACTAGCGGGGGGGCGATTTCCACAGATACGCAGTATTTT
.	TRBV6-5	TRBJ1-2	TRBD1	CASSSTGSLYGYTF	TGTGCCAGCAGTTCGACAGGGAGTCTCTATGGCTACACCTTC
few	TRBV5-5	TRBJ1-1	TRBD1	CASSSRDRMTRTEAFF	TGTGCCAGCAGCTCGAGGGACAGAATGACGAGAACTGAAGCTTTCTTT
few	TRBV3-1	TRBJ1-2	.	CASSQQGGYTF	TGTGCCAGCAGCCAACAGGGTGGCTACACCTTC
.	TRBV3-1	TRBJ2-2	TRBD2	CASTPSPSGGGAGELFF	TGTGCCAGCACCCCATCGCCTAGCGGGGGGGGAGCCGGGGAGCTGTTTTTT
.	TRBV6-2/TRBV6-3	TRBJ2-3	.	CASTVYPVADTQYF	TGTGCCAGCACGGTCTACCCGGTGGCAGATACGCAGTATTTT
.	TRBV4-2	TRBJ1-4	.	CASSQAGPNEKLFF	TGTGCCAGCAGCCAAGCAGGGCCTAATGAAAAACTGTTTTTT
.	TRBV2	TRBJ2-3	TRBD2	CASVVFPGGAFADTQYF	TGTGCCAGCGTGGTTTTCCCCGGGGGGGCGTTCGCGGATACGCAGTATTTT
.	TRBV4-3	TRBJ1-2	.	CASSQELRTDFYGYTF	TGCGCCAGCAGCCAAGAGCTACGGACAGACTTCTATGGCTACACCTTC
.	TRBV10-3	TRBJ2-7	TRBD1	CAISPTGEFGQYF	TGTGCCATCAGTCCGACAGGGGAATTTGGGCAGTACTTC
.	TRBV9	TRBJ1-3	TRBD1	CASSETGDGNTIYF	TGTGCCAGCAGCGAGACAGGGGACGGAAACACCATATATTTT
.	TRBV10-3	TRBJ1-5	.	CAISDEGNQPQHF	TGTGCCATCAGTGACGAAGGGAATCAGCCCCAGCATTTT
once	TRBV6-1	TRBJ1-2	.	CASGDIGGYTF	TGTGCCAGCGGGGACATCGGTGGCTACACCTTC